This TCR beta chain stems from a study of blood T cell repertoires in COVID-19. The wider study: Samples taken during acute and convalescent COVID-19 were collected in the United States, Italy and Spain. T cells, B-cell-depleted T cells, or PBMCs provided the cDNA or gDNA that served as material.

The CDR3 length is 14 residues. V shed 7 bases and J 1 base; nucleotides not matched to a gene: 5. Per the germline V gene, CDR1 is SNHLY and CDR2 is FYNNEI. Per the original methods: Estimation of nucleated cell counts relied on the amplification of reference gene primers. Produced via immunoSEQ multiplex PCR; TCRdb's table is partial and in-frame only. V, J and clone size are taken as reported in that table, and D and trimming were inferred from the DNA itself. Here the sample spans some 250,000 clones, approximately 85% being singletons. The rearrangement joins TRBV2 to TRBJ2-7; 9 bases align to TRBD1. The sample was peripheral blood. This clonotype was sampled from a man older than 75 with acute or convalescent COVID-19. The CDR3 sequence is CASMDRGQSYEQYF. The CDR3 bases are TGTGCCAGCATGGACAGGGGCCAGTCCTACGAGCAGTACTTC. Full variable domain (outside the CDR3, taken from reference TRBV2 and TRBJ2-7): EPEVTQTPSHQVTQMGQEVILRCVPISNHLYFYWYRQILGQKVEFLVSFYNNEISEKSEIFDDQFSVERPDGSNFTLKIRSTKLEDSAMYFCASMDRGQSYEQYFGPGTRLTVT.